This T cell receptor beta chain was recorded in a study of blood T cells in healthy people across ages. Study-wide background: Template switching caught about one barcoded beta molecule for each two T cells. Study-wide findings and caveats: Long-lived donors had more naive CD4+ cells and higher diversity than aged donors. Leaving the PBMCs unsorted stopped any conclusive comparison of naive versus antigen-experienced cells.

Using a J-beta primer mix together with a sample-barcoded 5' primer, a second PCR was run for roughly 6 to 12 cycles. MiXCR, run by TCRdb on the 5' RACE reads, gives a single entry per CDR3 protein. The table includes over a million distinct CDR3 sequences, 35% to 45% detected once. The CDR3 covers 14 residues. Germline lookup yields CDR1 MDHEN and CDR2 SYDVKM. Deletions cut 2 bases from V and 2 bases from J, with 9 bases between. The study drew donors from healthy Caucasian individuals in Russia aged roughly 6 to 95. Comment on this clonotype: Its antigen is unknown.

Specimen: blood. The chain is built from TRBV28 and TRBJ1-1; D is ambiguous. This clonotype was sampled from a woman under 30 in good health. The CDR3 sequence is CASSLANANTEAFF. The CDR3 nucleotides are TGTGCCAGCAGTTTAGCCAACGCAAACACTGAAGCTTTCTTT.